Listed below are T cell receptor beta chains from one sample, sequenced in a study of blood T cell repertoires in COVID-19. Profiled with immunoSEQ multiplex PCR; TCRdb holds only in-frame clones, not every one. The sample has 300,000 to 400,000 clones; about 89% are singletons. Sequences were obtained from peripheral blood. Receptors were obtained from a woman aged 55-70 years with COVID-19, enrolled during active disease. The conserved cysteine and the conserved F or W are not part of the CDR3 here. The D gene is left open where the match is weak.

v_gene	j_gene	d_gene	CDR3aa
TRBV13	TRBJ1-2	-	ASSPPEVSANYGYT
TRBV2	TRBJ2-7	-	ASSEGVQGSREQY
TRBV7-6	TRBJ1-3	-	ASSLYTGSGNTIY
TRBV27	TRBJ1-5	TRBD1	ASSSTRQGPNQPQH
TRBV4-1	TRBJ1-1	-	ASSQDESGRTF
TRBV19	TRBJ1-6	-	ASSIALSDSPLH
TRBV28	TRBJ1-2	-	ASSPKDRFYGYT
TRBV12-3/TRBV12-4	TRBJ1-1	TRBD1	ASSMGQKAF
TRBV27	TRBJ2-7	TRBD2	ASSPRTSGAYEQY
TRBV9	TRBJ2-3	TRBD2	ASSVPGGGAGDTQY
TRBV29-1	TRBJ2-3	TRBD2	SVAGTTTDTQY
TRBV19	TRBJ1-6	-	ASSLGRHGITPAYNSPLH
TRBV10-3	TRBJ1-5	TRBD1	AISDHDRVLNQPQH
TRBV6-5	TRBJ1-3	TRBD1	ASSLSRGSRNTIY
TRBV19	TRBJ1-5	TRBD1	ASTNDRGGNQPQH
TRBV28	TRBJ2-5	TRBD2	ASSPRLAGGRGETQY
TRBV11-2	TRBJ2-3	TRBD2	ASSPTSGGADTQY
TRBV2	TRBJ2-7	-	ASSGLYEQY